What follows are 23 T cell receptor beta chains derived from one specimen sequenced in a study of T cell responses to AZD1222 COVID-19 vaccine. Libraries were prepared by immunoSEQ multiplex PCR; TCRdb keeps only in-frame clonotypes and omits some of them. The sample carries about 78,000 clones, about 85% recorded once. Specimen: peripheral blood, collected on day 0 of AZD1222 vaccination. The origin of the receptors is an adult in good health.

This chain links TRBV10-1 with TRBJ1-3; no clear D gene. Germline V gives CDR1 WNHNN, CDR2 SYGVQD (reference sequence). The CDR3 consists of 14 residues. Trimming removed 5 bases from V and 0 bases from J, with 8 bases in between. The CDR3 reads CASSPGISGNTIYF. The CDR3 DNA is TGCGCCAGCAGTCCGGGAATCTCTGGAAACACCATATATTTT.

The chain carries TRBV28 and TRBJ2-7, with 8 bases aligning to TRBD2. The CDR3 extends over 15 amino acids. Germline CDR1 MDHEN, CDR2 SYDVKM. J lost 0 bases, V lost 4 bases, and 5 bases had no gene match. The DNA for the CDR3 is TGTGCCAGCAGTTCTTCTAGCGGGTTCTCCTACGAGCAGTACTTC. Protein product: CASSSSSGFSYEQYF.

V and J are TRBV29-1 and TRBJ2-5; the D call may be TRBD1 or TRBD2 (5 bases each). The CDR3 is 13 residues long. Trimming took off 3 bases at V and 4 bases at J, with 12 bases between the two ends. Germline CDR1 reads SQVTM; CDR2 reads ANQGSEA. The CDR3 loop reads CSVEGESAETQYF. For the CDR3, the DNA is TGCAGCGTTGAGGGGGAGAGTGCAGAGACCCAGTACTTC.

CDR3 loop: CASSPQPSLGELFF. The CDR3 region has the DNA TGTGCCAGCAGTCCCCAACCTTCGCTCGGGGAGCTGTTTTTT. The genes are TRBV28 and TRBJ2-2, with unresolved D. The CDR3 runs to 14 residues. The ends were cut back, 5 bases at V and 7 bases at J, with 14 bases in the middle. Germline V gene sequence: CDR1 MDHEN, CDR2 SYDVKM.

The rearrangement joins TRBV7-2 to TRBJ2-2; D assignment may be TRBD1 or TRBD2 (6 bases each). Trimming shortened V by 4 bases and J by 6 bases, and 12 bases separated the two germline ends. Germline values: CDR1 SGHTA, CDR2 FQGNSA. The CDR3 sequence is 14 residues long. The CDR3 DNA reads as TGTGCCAGCAGCTCACAGGGAGGATCCGGGGAGCTGTTTTTT. It translates to CASSSQGGSGELFF. The full variable domain, in which reference TRBV7-2 and TRBJ2-2 provide the parts outside the CDR3, is GAGVSQSPSNKVTEKGKDVELRCDPISGHTALYWYRQSLGQGLEFLIYFQGNSAPDKSGLPSDRFSAERTGGSVSTLTIQRTQQEDSAVYLCASSSQGGSGELFFGEGSRLTVL.

The CDR3: CASSRDSNSREQFF. The CDR3 DNA follows: TGTGCCAGCAGCCGGGACTCCAACTCTAGGGAGCAGTTCTTC. V is TRBV9 and J is TRBJ2-1, with D maybe TRBD2 (6 bases). The germline CDR1 and CDR2 sequences are SGDLS and YYNGEE. The V and J ends lost 4 bases and 10 bases respectively, with 18 bases between them. The CDR3 has 14 residues.

This sequence joins TRBV7-8 and TRBJ2-1; TRBD2 matches 14 bases. Germline CDR1 and CDR2: SGHVS and FQNEAQ. Losses at the gene ends were 3 bases for V and 0 bases for J; bases not matched to a gene: 16. This CDR3 comprises 22 residues. CDR3 region: CASSFPIATGLAGVSSYNEQFF. The CDR3 bases are TGTGCCAGCAGCTTTCCCATCGCGACGGGACTAGCGGGAGTCAGCTCCTACAATGAGCAGTTCTTC.

Concerning this clone itself: Its ends do not fully match the called genes, so a read error is possible. V usage is TRBV6-5 and J usage is TRBJ2-7; D is uncertain. The CDR3 length is 12 residues. Germline loops: CDR1 MNHEY, CDR2 SVGAGI. This chain's CDR3 is CASSLSLYRPVF. The CDR3 DNA follows: TGTGCCAGCTCCCTGAGTCTCTATCGCCCTGTTTTC.

The chain is built from TRBV4-1 and TRBJ2-1; no reliable D call. CDR3 length equals 15 residues. Per the germline V gene, CDR1 is MGHRA and CDR2 is YSYEKL. V lost 4 bases and J lost 0, with 10 bases in between. CDR3 region: CASSLTQSSYNEQFF. The CDR3 DNA follows: TGCGCCAGCAGCCTCACCCAGAGCTCCTACAATGAGCAGTTCTTC.

The chain joins TRBV13 to TRBJ2-3; D may be TRBD1 (6 bases). Deletions cut 4 bases from V and 4 bases from J, with 12 bases between. Germline V gene sequence: CDR1 PRHDT, CDR2 FYEKMQ (reference sequence). The CDR3 contains 14 residues. As DNA, the CDR3 is TGTGCCAGCAGCTCAGGACAGAGGGCAGATACGCAGTATTTT. Translating it yields CASSSGQRADTQYF.

The chain employs TRBV2 and TRBJ1-5; 8 positions match TRBD1. Trimming took 6 bases from V and 0 from J; bases not matched to a gene: 7. The CDR3 spans 16 residues. Germline V gene sequence: CDR1 SNHLY, CDR2 FYNNEI. Here the CDR3 reads CASRGQEDVSNQPQHF. The CDR3 DNA follows: TGTGCCAGCAGGGGACAGGAAGACGTTAGCAATCAGCCCCAGCATTTT. The full variable domain, its missing parts supplied by reference TRBV2 and TRBJ1-5, is EPEVTQTPSHQVTQMGQEVILRCVPISNHLYFYWYRQILGQKVEFLVSFYNNEISEKSEIFDDQFSVERPDGSNFTLKIRSTKLEDSAMYFCASRGQEDVSNQPQHFGDGTRLSIL.

This clone occurred a few times. The rearrangement joins TRBV20-1 to TRBJ2-1; 10 nucleotides agree with TRBD2. The CDR3 has 14 residues. The germline CDR1 and CDR2 sequences are DFQATT and SNEGSKA (reference sequence). With 3 bases clipped from V and 7 bases from J, the junction kept 6 bases outside the gene matches. CDR3 sequence: CSASIPSGSNEQFF. The CDR3 DNA reads TGCAGTGCTAGTATTCCTAGCGGGAGTAATGAGCAGTTCTTC.

V is TRBV2 and J is TRBJ2-5, with D hard to call. Per the germline V gene, CDR1 is SNHLY and CDR2 is FYNNEI. There are 12 residues in the CDR3. Deletions cut 4 bases from V and 4 bases from J, with 7 bases between. As DNA, the CDR3 is TGTGCCAGCAGTGGGCCCGGAGAGACCCAGTACTTC. This sequence encodes CASSGPGETQYF.

Only one count was recorded for this clone. The genes are TRBV29-1 and TRBJ2-1, with a tentative D call TRBD1 (7 bases). Trimming took off 1 base at V and 0 bases at J, with 10 bases between the two ends. The CDR3 runs 15 residues. Germline V lookup: CDR1 SQVTM, CDR2 ANQGSEA. The CDR3 nucleotides read TGCAGCGTTGAAGGCGGGACAGCCTCCTACAATGAGCAGTTCTTC. Translated, it gives CSVEGGTASYNEQFF.

This sequence joins TRBV7-2 and TRBJ1-2, with 10 bases fitting TRBD1. This CDR3 contains 14 residues. Germline values: CDR1 SGHTA, CDR2 FQGNSA. V lost 1 base and J lost 7; bases outside the gene matches: 3. The CDR3 bases are TGTGCCAGCAGCTTAGTCCGGGACAGGGGTGGCTACACCTTC. Translated, it gives CASSLVRDRGGYTF. The variable domain in full, completed from reference TRBV7-2 and TRBJ1-2, reads GAGVSQSPSNKVTEKGKDVELRCDPISGHTALYWYRQSLGQGLEFLIYFQGNSAPDKSGLPSDRFSAERTGGSVSTLTIQRTQQEDSAVYLCASSLVRDRGGYTFGSGTRLTVV.

This chain joins TRBV2 and TRBJ1-5; D remains ambiguous. The germline V and J ends were trimmed by 4 bases and 5 bases, with 9 bases remaining between them. Germline CDR1 reads SNHLY; CDR2 reads FYNNEI. This CDR3 region has 13 residues. The chain's CDR3 is CASSVYTYQPQHF. As DNA, the CDR3 is TGTGCCAGCAGTGTTTACACCTATCAGCCCCAGCATTTT.

The V call is TRBV5-1, the J call TRBJ1-3; a weak D match, TRBD1 (5 bases). Trimming stripped 4 bases from V and 4 bases from J, with 18 bases between. The CDR3 is 16 amino acids. Germline V lookup: CDR1 SGHRS, CDR2 YFSETQ. The chain's CDR3 is CASSTAGSSGGNTIYF. In nucleotides, the CDR3 is TGCGCCAGCAGCACAGCGGGATCCTCAGGGGGAAACACCATATATTTT.

The CDR3 protein is CASSILTGNYGYTF. The CDR3 DNA follows: TGTGCCAGCAGTATCCTGACAGGGAACTATGGCTACACCTTC. The chain recombines TRBV28 with TRBJ1-2, with 7 bases matching TRBD1. The CDR3 is 14 amino acids. The J segment lost 2 bases and the V segment lost 5 bases, leaving 5 bases of the junction unmatched. Germline CDR1 is MDHEN and CDR2 is SYDVKM.

This clone was observed a few times. This chain uses TRBV7-8 with TRBJ2-1; 8 bases fit TRBD2. CDR3 length equals 18 residues. The trim removed 1 base at V and 12 bases at J, leaving 20 bases unmatched. CDR1 SGHVS and CDR2 FQNEAQ come from the germline V gene. CDR3 sequence (DNA): TGTGCCAGCAGCTTAGAGCGGCGAGGGTTGCAGCGGGAGAAAGGGCAGTTCTTC. Translation: CASSLERRGLQREKGQFF.

The rearrangement uses TRBV7-2 and TRBJ1-3; D call uncertain. The CDR3 covers 16 residues. Germline V lookup: CDR1 SGHTA, CDR2 FQGNSA. V gave up 5 bases and J gave up 0 bases, with 14 bases separating them. The chain's CDR3 is CASSLGGRNSGNTIYF. The CDR3 coding sequence is TGTGCCAGCAGCCTCGGCGGACGGAACTCTGGAAACACCATATATTTT.

The chain carries TRBV2 and TRBJ1-5; no clear D gene. CDR3 length equals 14 residues. The V end was cut by 2 bases, the J end by 4 bases, with 9 bases between. CDR1 and CDR2 from the germline V gene are SNHLY and FYNNEI. The CDR3 DNA reads TGTGCCAGCAGTGAAAGGCGGACTAATCAGCCCCAGCATTTT. This sequence encodes CASSERRTNQPQHF. The whole variable domain, filled in from reference TRBV2 and TRBJ1-5, reads EPEVTQTPSHQVTQMGQEVILRCVPISNHLYFYWYRQILGQKVEFLVSFYNNEISEKSEIFDDQFSVERPDGSNFTLKIRSTKLEDSAMYFCASSERRTNQPQHFGDGTRLSIL.

The chain is built from TRBV9 and TRBJ1-1, with D perhaps TRBD1 (5 bases). V lost 6 bases to trimming and J lost 1 base, with 13 bases between them. This CDR3 is 14 amino acids long. CDR1 is SGDLS, CDR2 YYNGEE, per germline. CDR3 bases: TGTGCCAGCAACCCTGGTGGGACGAACACTGAAGCTTTCTTT. Translated, it gives CASNPGGTNTEAFF.

The V gene is TRBV28, the J gene TRBJ2-5; D is possibly TRBD1 (5 bases). The CDR3 spans 13 residues. Germline V gene lookup returns CDR1 MDHEN and CDR2 SYDVKM. Trimming removed 10 bases at V and 1 base at J, with 13 bases between. In nucleotides, the CDR3 is TGTGCCACCTCGACAGAGGCCCAAGAGACCCAGTACTTC. Protein: CATSTEAQETQYF.